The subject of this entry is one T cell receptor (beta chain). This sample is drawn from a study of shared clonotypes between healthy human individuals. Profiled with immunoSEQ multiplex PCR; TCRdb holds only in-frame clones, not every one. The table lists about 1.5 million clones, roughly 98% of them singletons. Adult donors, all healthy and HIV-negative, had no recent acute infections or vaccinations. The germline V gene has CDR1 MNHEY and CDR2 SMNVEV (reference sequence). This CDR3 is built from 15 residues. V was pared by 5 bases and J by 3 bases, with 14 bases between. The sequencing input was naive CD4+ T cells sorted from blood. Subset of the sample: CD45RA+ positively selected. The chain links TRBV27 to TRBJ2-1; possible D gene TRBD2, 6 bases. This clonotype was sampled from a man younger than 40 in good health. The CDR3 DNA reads TGTGCCAGCAGTAGGTACGGGAGTAACTACAATGAGCAGTTCTTC. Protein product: CASSRYGSNYNEQFF.